Below, 30 T cell receptor beta chains from the same sample are listed, as sequenced in a study of T cell changes during pregnancy in multiple sclerosis. Clones were sequenced by immunoSEQ multiplex PCR, and TCRdb holds only the in-frame ones, with some missing. The data contain roughly 60,000 clones, about 92% of them singletons. The sample in question was peripheral blood, obtained in the second trimester of pregnancy. The receptors were sampled from a female donor in good health, enrolled as a control in a pregnancy study.

V is TRBV29-1 and J is TRBJ2-3; possibly TRBD2 for D (5 bases). Trimming pared 6 bases from V and 1 base from J, leaving 11 bases between. This CDR3 has 13 residues. Germline CDR1 SQVTM, CDR2 ANQGSEA. Here the CDR3 reads CSVRGSGTDTQYF. The DNA of the CDR3 is TGCAGCGTCCGGGGTTCGGGCACAGATACGCAGTATTTT.

CDR3 loop: CSVPTSGVTDTQYF. CDR3 coding DNA: TGCAGCGTCCCGACTAGCGGGGTGACAGATACGCAGTATTTT. This chain uses TRBV29-1 with TRBJ2-3; TRBD2 matches at 11 bases. Germline V lookup: CDR1 SQVTM, CDR2 ANQGSEA. The CDR3 loop spans 14 amino acids. The ends lost 6 bases at V and 3 bases at J; junction bases unmatched: 5.

The chain couples TRBV18 to TRBJ2-1, with a tentative D call TRBD1 (6 bases). Trimming took 0 bases from V and 7 from J, leaving 13 bases between them. The length of the CDR3 is 15 residues. The V gene's germline CDR1 is KGHSH and CDR2 LQKENI. In DNA, the CDR3 is TGTGCCAGCTCACCACCATGGACAGCAAAAAATGAGCAGTTCTTC. Translated: CASSPPWTAKNEQFF.

This chain connects TRBV7-2 to TRBJ2-7; 8 bases match TRBD2. V was clipped by 1 base and J by 0 bases; unmatched bases: 5. Germline V lookup: CDR1 SGHTA, CDR2 FQGNSA. The CDR3 runs 16 residues. Here the CDR3 reads CASSLVGSGNSYEQYF. CDR3 DNA: TGTGCCAGCAGCTTAGTAGGTAGCGGGAACTCCTACGAGCAGTACTTC.

The gene calls are TRBV30 and TRBJ1-6, with D possibly TRBD1 on 6 matching bases. The CDR3 is 13 residues long. V gave up 2 bases and J gave up 5 bases, with 7 bases separating them. Germline V gene lookup returns CDR1 GTSNPN and CDR2 SVGIG (reference sequence). Here the CDR3 DNA reads TGTGCCTGGAGTAAGGGGGATAATTCACCCCTCCACTTT. Translation: CAWSKGDNSPLHF.

The chain uses TRBV5-1 and TRBJ2-1; TRBD2 might be the D (6 bases). Trimming shortened V by 6 bases and J by 3 bases, and 13 bases separated the two germline ends. The CDR3 sequence is 14 residues long. Germline values: CDR1 SGHRS, CDR2 YFSETQ. CDR3 sequence: CASTGGTDYNEQFF. The CDR3 nucleotides read TGCGCCAGCACTGGGGGGACCGACTACAATGAGCAGTTCTTC.

The chain recombines TRBV28 with TRBJ1-5; maybe TRBD1 (5 bases). The V gene lost 7 bases and the J gene lost 3 bases, with 19 bases spanning the gap. Germline V gene data show CDR1 as MDHEN and CDR2 as SYDVKM. This CDR3 contains 16 residues. The CDR3 here is CASTLRDGGVNQPQHF. CDR3 DNA sequence: TGTGCCAGCACCCTCCGGGACGGAGGGGTCAATCAGCCCCAGCATTTT.

The gene calls are TRBV2 and TRBJ1-1; D gene unclear. V shed 0 bases and J shed 3 bases, with 8 bases lying between them. The CDR3 consists of 14 residues. From germline, CDR1 is SNHLY and CDR2 FYNNEI. CDR3 DNA sequence: TGTGCCAGCAGTGAAGCCACAGTTTACACTGAAGCTTTCTTT. Translated: CASSEATVYTEAFF.

This chain joins TRBV29-1 and TRBJ2-7, with TRBD2 matching 13 bases. The CDR3 has 13 residues. The J segment lost 7 bases and the V segment lost 4 bases, leaving 4 bases of the junction unmatched. Germline CDR1 and CDR2: SQVTM and ANQGSEA. CDR3 DNA sequence: TGCAGCGTTGTGCGACTAGCGGGGGGTGAGCAGTACTTC. Protein: CSVVRLAGGEQYF.

This clone occurred a few times. J is TRBJ2-1 and V is TRBV9; TRBD2 might be the D (5 bases). Germline V gene sequence: CDR1 SGDLS, CDR2 YYNGEE. V was cut by 4 bases and J by 3 bases, with 11 bases left in between. The CDR3 loop spans 14 amino acids. The CDR3 is CASSIGLDYNEQFF. The CDR3 coding sequence is TGTGCCAGCAGCATCGGACTTGACTACAATGAGCAGTTCTTC.

The rearrangement links TRBV29-1 to TRBJ1-4, with 8 nucleotides matching TRBD1. The ends lost 4 bases at V and 8 bases at J; junction bases unmatched: 9. CDR3 length equals 14 residues. Germline-derived CDR1 and CDR2 are SQVTM and ANQGSEA. In nucleotides, the CDR3 is TGCAGCGTTGGGGTAGACAGGGGAAGCGAAAAACTGTTTTTT. It codes for CSVGVDRGSEKLFF.

V usage is TRBV28 and J usage is TRBJ2-5; TRBD2 matches at 11 bases. Germline assignment: CDR1 MDHEN and CDR2 SYDVKM. Trimming cost V 5 bases and J 4 bases; bases outside gene matches: 3. The CDR3 runs 14 residues. CDR3: CASSPGTSGETQYF. For the CDR3, the DNA is TGTGCCAGCAGTCCCGGGACTAGCGGAGAGACCCAGTACTTC.

The V gene is TRBV27, the J gene TRBJ2-1, with D maybe TRBD1 (7 bases). Trimming pared 3 bases from V and 9 bases from J, leaving 15 bases between. CDR1 is MNHEY and CDR2 is SMNVEV in the germline V gene (reference sequence). This CDR3 comprises 14 residues. CDR3 sequence reads: CASSFGGGKSEQFF. DNA for the CDR3: TGTGCCAGCAGTTTTGGAGGGGGCAAAAGTGAGCAGTTCTTC.

Concerning this clone: Other DNA sequences in this sample translate to the same CDR3. The V gene is TRBV29-1, the J gene TRBJ2-2, with TRBD2 as a possible D gene (5 bases). The germline gives CDR1 SQVTM, CDR2 ANQGSEA. With 3 bases removed from V and 2 bases from J, the gap between germline ends came to 7 bases. The CDR3 is made up of 13 amino acids. CDR3: CSVDRGNTGELFF. In DNA form, the CDR3 reads TGCAGCGTTGATCGGGGTAACACCGGGGAGCTGTTTTTT.

The chain employs TRBV28 and TRBJ2-5; D is possibly TRBD1 (6 bases). Germline CDR1 MDHEN, CDR2 SYDVKM. Deletions cut 7 bases from V and 5 bases from J, with 11 bases between. The CDR3 contains 12 residues. CDR3 amino acids: CASTGTFETQYF. CDR3 coding DNA: TGTGCCAGCACAGGGACATTCGAGACCCAGTACTTC.

The chain uses TRBV7-2 and TRBJ2-2, with 7 bases fitting TRBD2. The CDR3 sequence is 15 residues long. The germline V gene encodes CDR1 SGHTA and CDR2 FQGNSA. Germline trimming cut 2 bases from V and 7 bases from J; bases unmatched to any gene: 7. The CDR3 protein is CASSLTTSPGGELFF. The CDR3 DNA reads TGTGCCAGCAGCTTAACGACTAGCCCCGGCGGGGAGCTGTTTTTT.

This clone was seen only once. The V and J genes are TRBV7-8 and TRBJ2-2; 7 nucleotides align to TRBD1. The V gene's germline CDR1 is SGHVS and CDR2 FQNEAQ. The CDR3 length is 15 residues. V shed 3 bases and J 1 base; nucleotides not matched to a gene: 2. Here the CDR3 DNA reads TGTGCCAGCAGCTTTGGACAGGAGAACACCGGGGAGCTGTTTTTT. As protein: CASSFGQENTGELFF.

The CDR3 spells CASLETLGEKLFF. CDR3 in DNA: TGTGCCAGCCTTGAAACTCTTGGTGAAAAACTGTTTTTT. The chain joins TRBV6-1 to TRBJ1-4, with D unresolved. From germline, CDR1 is MNHNS and CDR2 SASEGT. V gave up 8 bases and J gave up 7 bases, with 14 bases separating them. The CDR3 spans 13 residues.

This chain uses TRBV5-6 with TRBJ1-2; D is unclear. Germline V gives CDR1 SGHDT, CDR2 YYEEEE. This CDR3 comprises 13 residues. Deletions cut 0 bases from V and 8 bases from J, with 11 bases between. The CDR3 DNA reads TGTGCCAGCAGCTTGGCTAGATATGGAGGCTACACCTTC. This gives the protein CASSLARYGGYTF.

The CDR3 sequence is CASSPDRRADTQYF. The CDR3 coding sequence is TGTGCCAGCAGCCCGGACAGGCGGGCAGATACGCAGTATTTT. This chain connects TRBV2 to TRBJ2-3, with TRBD1 matching over 7 bases. V was pared by 6 bases and J by 4 bases, with 7 bases of the junction left unmatched. This CDR3 is 14 amino acids long. The germline V gene has CDR1 SNHLY and CDR2 FYNNEI.

The J gene is TRBJ1-5, the V gene TRBV30; D not resolved. Germline assignment: CDR1 GTSNPN and CDR2 SVGIG (reference sequence). The V end was cut by 1 base, the J end by 4 bases, with 8 bases between. CDR3 length equals 13 residues. The CDR3 spells CAWSDGTNQPQHF. As DNA, the CDR3 is TGTGCCTGGAGTGATGGTACAAATCAGCCCCAGCATTTT.

The V and J genes are TRBV27 and TRBJ2-3; the match to TRBD2 covers 11 bases. There are 16 residues in the CDR3. Germline V gene lookup returns CDR1 MNHEY and CDR2 SMNVEV (reference sequence). The V and J ends lost 3 bases and 1 base, in that order; junction bases with no gene match: 3. The CDR3 protein is CASSFLLAGGTDTQYF. The CDR3 bases are TGTGCCAGCAGTTTCCTACTAGCGGGGGGCACAGATACGCAGTATTTT.

This chain connects TRBV27 to TRBJ1-6; no clear D gene. Germline V gives CDR1 MNHEY, CDR2 SMNVEV (reference sequence). This CDR3 contains 13 residues. Deletions cut 0 bases from V and 7 bases from J, with 4 bases between. The CDR3 DNA follows: TGTGCCAGCAGTTTATCTGCGAATTCACCCCTCCACTTT. As protein: CASSLSANSPLHF.

In nucleotides, the CDR3 is TGTGCCGCATTTCCCGACGGAGCCTACGAGCAGTACTTC. It yields the protein CAAFPDGAYEQYF. The chain recombines TRBV28 with TRBJ2-7; no reliable D call. The germline V gene encodes CDR1 MDHEN and CDR2 SYDVKM. V dropped 11 bases and J dropped 2 bases, with 16 bases sitting between them. The CDR3 loop spans 13 amino acids.

The chain links TRBV11-2 to TRBJ2-5, with 11 bases aligning to TRBD2. Germline V CDR1 and CDR2: SGHAT, FQNNGV. The CDR3 has 14 amino acids. The V and J ends lost 5 bases and 4 bases, in that order; junction bases with no gene match: 3. The CDR3 bases are TGTGCCAGCAGCGAACTAGCGGGAGTAGAGACCCAGTACTTC. It specifies CASSELAGVETQYF.

A single count supports this clone. The CDR3 coding sequence is TGCGCCAGCAGCCAAGTCCGGGGGGCGAATCAGCCCCAGCATTTT. It encodes CASSQVRGANQPQHF. The chain uses TRBV4-1 and TRBJ1-5; D possibly corresponds to TRBD1 (6 bases). Germline loops: CDR1 MGHRA, CDR2 YSYEKL. V was cut by 1 base and J by 4 bases, with 11 bases left in between. This CDR3 contains 15 residues.

The J gene is TRBJ1-5, the V gene TRBV29-1; maybe TRBD1 (5 bases). The CDR3 runs to 12 residues. Germline CDR1 SQVTM, CDR2 ANQGSEA. Trimming shortened V by 7 bases and J by 7 bases, and 14 bases separated the two germline ends. The CDR3 sequence: CSAGREGQPQHF. The CDR3 DNA sequence: TGCAGCGCCGGCAGGGAGGGGCAGCCCCAGCATTTT. The variable domain in full, with the rest retrieved from reference TRBV29-1 and TRBJ1-5, is SAVISQKPSRDICQRGTSLTIQCQVDSQVTMMFWYRQQPGQSLTLIATANQGSEATYESGFVIDKFPISRPNLTFSTLTVSNMSPEDSSIYLCSAGREGQPQHFGDGTRLSIL.

V and J are TRBV6-1 and TRBJ1-1, with 7 bases matching TRBD1. The germline gives CDR1 MNHNS, CDR2 SASEGT. The CDR3 is made up of 14 amino acids. With V trimmed by 4 bases and J by 5 bases, 7 bases remained unmatched. This CDR3 is CASSGQTRGTEAFF. CDR3 DNA: TGTGCCAGCAGTGGTCAGACCAGGGGGACTGAAGCTTTCTTT.

This chain's CDR3 is CASSVGLAAYRGSYEQYF. The DNA for the CDR3 is TGTGCCAGCAGCGTTGGCCTAGCGGCCTACCGTGGGTCCTACGAGCAGTACTTC. The V call is TRBV9, the J call TRBJ2-7, with 7 bases aligning to TRBD2. With 2 bases clipped from V and 1 base from J, the junction kept 15 bases outside the gene matches. CDR1 is SGDLS, CDR2 YYNGEE, per germline. The CDR3 sequence is 18 residues long.

J is TRBJ2-7 and V is TRBV25-1, with D possibly TRBD1 on 6 matching bases. This CDR3 comprises 13 residues. CDR1 is MGHDK and CDR2 is SYGVNS in the germline V gene. The germline V and J ends were trimmed by 4 bases and 2 bases, with 9 bases remaining between them. CDR3 loop: CASSARGAYEQYF. The CDR3 nucleotides are TGTGCCAGCAGTGCCAGGGGAGCCTACGAGCAGTACTTC.